This T cell receptor beta chain is drawn from a study of T cell repertoires in cytomegalovirus infection (dated by TCRdb to the late 2010s). Regarding the complete study: Donor HLA type was relevant to the analysis, because carriage of CMV infection together with the matching HLA type was indicated by public TCR beta signatures. Results and caveats for the whole study, not just this receptor: In both this cohort and an independent cohort of 350 to 400 donors, the cumulative frequency of public TCR beta family members distinguished carriers of CMV infection plus the relevant HLA type. In the ex vivo response, HLA-C-restricted CMV-specific TCR beta clonotypes were dominant, and in two of eight donors the single most frequent clonotype came from this HLA-C-restricted group.

This clonotype was observed at least ten times. Its antigen remains unidentified. The record has no base qualities; no much larger clone is one base away. TCRdb shows the sequencer as Illumina HiSeq 1500. The raw public data were reprocessed by TCRdb itself: fastp quality trimming at Q25, MiXCR clonotype calling, in-frame beta chains only. Each CDR3 protein appears once, grouped with its most common genes and DNA. This sample gives fewer than 400,000 distinct CDR3 sequences in total; about a sixth of them show up just once. In total, the top ten clones hold 7.5% to 9.5% of the sample. From the cysteine up to the phenylalanine, the CDR3 has a length of 12 residues. Just CDR3 DNA is preserved here, 36 bases in frame from base 1. V and J are truncated by 4 bases and 5 bases respectively, leaving an intervening sequence of 8 bases.

This TCR was recovered from a human donor in good health (CMV status not recorded). Some clones in this sample may be carry-over from other donors' samples. The sample was PBMCs. Recombination connected TRBV12-3 or TRBV12-4 to TRBJ2-5; the D gene assignment is ambiguous. The DNA is as follows: TGTGCCAGCAGTTGGGAAGGGGAGACCCAGTACTTC. The encoded protein is CASSWEGETQYF.